This T cell receptor (beta chain) was captured in a study of cytomegalovirus exposure and HLA in healthy donors. Measured with immunoSEQ multiplex PCR; TCRdb has only the in-frame clones, and not every one. This table has 300,000 to 350,000 clones, 88% appearing once. The V and J ends lost 6 bases and 3 bases, in that order; junction bases with no gene match: 7. The CDR3 covers 14 residues. The V gene's germline CDR1 is MNHEY and CDR2 SMNVEV (reference sequence). Input material: PBMCs. This chain uses TRBV27 with TRBJ2-7; TRBD2 aligns across 8 bases. This receptor was obtained from a man under 40 in good health and CMV-seronegative. The CDR3 nucleotides are TGTGCCAGCAGCGCCCCGGGAGGGGGCTACGAGCAGTACTTC. This codes for CASSAPGGGYEQYF.